The clone carrying this T cell receptor beta chain has just a few counts. Its antigen is not known. Sequencing targeted expressed TCRB transcripts, as all isolated RNA had been reverse transcribed. Measured with immunoSEQ multiplex PCR; TCRdb has only the in-frame clones, and not every one. The sample lists about 270,000 clones; about 14% were seen once. The record originates from a study of beta chain features in type 1 diabetes. Study details: Similarity in age, gender and cell yields was seen between patients and healthy donors. Overall study findings and caveats: Moderate but significant shortening of TCRB CDR3s was recorded in all four CD4+ subsets from Type 1 diabetes patients.

Stem cell-like memory, regulatory, central memory and naive CD4+ cells were sorted via CD45RO/CCR7/CD25/CD127/CD95/CD27. Sorted populations were all over 95% pure. CDR1 is SGHNT, CDR2 YYREEE, per germline (reference sequence). V was trimmed by 0 bases and J by 7 bases, leaving 16 bases between them. The CDR3 runs to 15 residues. Sequencing was performed on naive CD4+ T cells from blood. This TCR was sampled from a woman aged 40 to 50 in good health. The rearrangement uses TRBV5-4 and TRBJ1-1; weak D call: TRBD1 (6 bases). The CDR3 nucleotides read TGTGCCAGCAGCTTGGGAGCCAGGGGCGGAGGTGAAGCTTTCTTT. Translation: CASSLGARGGGEAFF. Full variable domain (missing parts from reference TRBV5-4 and TRBJ1-1): ETGVTQSPTHLIKTRGQQVTLRCSSQSGHNTVSWYQQALGQGPQFIFQYYREEENGRGNFPPRFSGLQFPNYSSELNVNALELDDSALYLCASSLGARGGGEAFFGQGTRLTVV.